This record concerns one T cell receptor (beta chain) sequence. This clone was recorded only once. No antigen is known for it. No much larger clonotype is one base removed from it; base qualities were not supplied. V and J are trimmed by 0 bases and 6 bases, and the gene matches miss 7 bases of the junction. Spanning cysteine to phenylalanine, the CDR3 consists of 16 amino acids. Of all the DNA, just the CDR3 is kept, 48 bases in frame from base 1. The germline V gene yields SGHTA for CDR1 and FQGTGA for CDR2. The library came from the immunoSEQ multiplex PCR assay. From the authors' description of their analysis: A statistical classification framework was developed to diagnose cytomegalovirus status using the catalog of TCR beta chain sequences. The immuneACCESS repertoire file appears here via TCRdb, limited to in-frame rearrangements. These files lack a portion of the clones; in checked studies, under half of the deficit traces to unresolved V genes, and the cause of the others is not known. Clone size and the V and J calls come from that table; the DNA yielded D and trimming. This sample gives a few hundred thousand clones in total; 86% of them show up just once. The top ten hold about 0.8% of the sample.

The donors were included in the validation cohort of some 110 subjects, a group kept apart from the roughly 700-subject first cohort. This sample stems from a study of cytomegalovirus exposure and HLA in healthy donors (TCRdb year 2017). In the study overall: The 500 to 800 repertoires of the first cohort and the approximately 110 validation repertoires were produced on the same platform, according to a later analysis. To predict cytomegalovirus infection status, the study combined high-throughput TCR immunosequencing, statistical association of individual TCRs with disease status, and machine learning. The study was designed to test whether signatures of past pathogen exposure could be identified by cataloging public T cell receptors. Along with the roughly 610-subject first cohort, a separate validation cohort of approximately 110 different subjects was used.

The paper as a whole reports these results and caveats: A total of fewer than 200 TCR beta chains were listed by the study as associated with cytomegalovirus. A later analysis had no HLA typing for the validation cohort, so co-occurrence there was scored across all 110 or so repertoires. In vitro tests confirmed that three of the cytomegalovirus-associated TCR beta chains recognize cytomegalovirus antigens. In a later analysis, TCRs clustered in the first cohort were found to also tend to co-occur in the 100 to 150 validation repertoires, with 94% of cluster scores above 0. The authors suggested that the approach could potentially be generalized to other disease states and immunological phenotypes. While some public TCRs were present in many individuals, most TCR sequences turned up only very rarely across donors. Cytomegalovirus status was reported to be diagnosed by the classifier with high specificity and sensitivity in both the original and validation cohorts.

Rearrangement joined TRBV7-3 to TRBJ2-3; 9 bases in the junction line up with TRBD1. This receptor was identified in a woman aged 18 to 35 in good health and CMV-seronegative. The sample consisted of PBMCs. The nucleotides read TGTGCCAGCAGCTTAACGGGGACAGGGAATTGGGATACGCAGTATTTT. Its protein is CASSLTGTGNWDTQYF.